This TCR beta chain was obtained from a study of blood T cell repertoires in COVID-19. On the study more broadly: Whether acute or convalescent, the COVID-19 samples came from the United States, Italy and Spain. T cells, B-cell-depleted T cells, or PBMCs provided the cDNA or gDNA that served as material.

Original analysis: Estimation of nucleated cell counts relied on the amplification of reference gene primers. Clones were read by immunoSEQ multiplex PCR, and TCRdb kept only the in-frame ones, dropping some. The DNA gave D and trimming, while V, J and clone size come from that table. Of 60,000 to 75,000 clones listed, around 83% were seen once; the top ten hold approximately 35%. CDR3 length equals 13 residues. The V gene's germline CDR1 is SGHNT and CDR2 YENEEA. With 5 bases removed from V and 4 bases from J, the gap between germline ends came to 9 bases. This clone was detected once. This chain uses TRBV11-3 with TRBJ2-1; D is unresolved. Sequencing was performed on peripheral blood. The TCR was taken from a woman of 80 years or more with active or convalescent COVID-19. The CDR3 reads CASSPTWYNEQFF. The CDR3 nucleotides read TGTGCCAGCAGCCCTACGTGGTACAATGAGCAGTTCTTC.